A selection of T cell receptor beta chains follows, all from one sample in a study of blood T cell repertoires in COVID-19. Some clones are missing from TCRdb's copy, which holds only in-frame ones; the method was immunoSEQ multiplex PCR. The sample carries roughly 92,000 clones, approximately 80% recorded once. The sequenced material came from peripheral blood. These receptors all come from a woman older than 75 with active or convalescent COVID-19. The CDR3 runs from the conserved cysteine through the conserved F or W. The D gene is left open where the match is weak. Only some rows state a clone size, as once, few, many or a class for expanded clones.

>-|-|TRBJ1-5|TRBV19
TGTGCCAGTACCCCAGGGAGCAATCAGCCCCAGCATTTT
CASTPGSNQPQHF
>-|few|TRBJ1-1|TRBV5-1
TGCGCCAGCAGCCCCGAGGGGGTGAGCACTGAAGCTTTCTTT
CASSPEGVSTEAFF
>-|-|TRBJ2-2|TRBV6-4
TGTGCCAGCAGTCGCGCAACTAACACCGGGGAGCTGTTTTTT
CASSRATNTGELFF
>-|-|TRBJ1-5|TRBV19
TGTGCCAGTAGTATAGGGGTGATTTTGGGCCTTGGCAATCAGCCCCAGCATTTT
CASSIGVILGLGNQPQHF
>-|-|TRBJ1-2|TRBV27
TGTGCCAGCAGCACGGGCCTCCCAGGGGATGGCTACACCTTC
CASSTGLPGDGYTF
>-|-|TRBJ1-6|TRBV7-3
TGTGCCAGCAGCTTAAATACAGGGAGCCCAAGCTCCTATAATTCACCCCTCCACTTT
CASSLNTGSPSSYNSPLHF
>TRBD1|-|TRBJ1-2|TRBV3-1/TRBV3-2
TGTGCCAGCAGCCAAGCTGGGACAGGGATTGGCTACACCTTC
CASSQAGTGIGYTF
>-|-|TRBJ1-5|TRBV2
TGTGCCAGCAGTGTGGGACTGGTCACTGGCAATCAGCCCCAGCATTTT
CASSVGLVTGNQPQHF
>TRBD2|once|TRBJ2-7|TRBV10-2
TGCGCCAGCAGTGAGGCGGGAGGGGCCTACGAGCAGTACTTC
CASSEAGGAYEQYF
>-|once|TRBJ1-5|TRBV7-2
TGTGCCAGCAGCTTACACAGGGTTTGGCAGCCCCAGCATTTT
CASSLHRVWQPQHF
>-|-|TRBJ2-2|TRBV11-2
TGTGCCAGCAGGGGCGTGAACACCGGGGAGCTGTTTTTT
CASRGVNTGELFF
>TRBD2|-|TRBJ2-7|TRBV9
TGTGCCAGCAGCTTAAGCGGGAGCCCTGTCTACGAGCAGTACTTC
CASSLSGSPVYEQYF
>TRBD2|-|TRBJ2-1|TRBV7-8
TGTGCCAGCAGCTTATATACTAGCGGGATGACGAGTCCTCTTTACAATGAGCAGTTCTTC
CASSLYTSGMTSPLYNEQFF
>-|-|TRBJ1-2|TRBV5-6
TGTGCCAGCAGCTGGGAGGTCCAACGGGCCAGAAATGGCTACACCTTC
CASSWEVQRARNGYTF
>TRBD2|-|TRBJ2-1|TRBV9
TGTGCCAGCAGCGTACAGTCTAGCGGGAGTGAGCAGTTCTTC
CASSVQSSGSEQFF
>-|-|TRBJ1-2|TRBV27
TGTGCCAGCAGTCCTATCACGGTCCCTAGGGGCTACACCTTC
CASSPITVPRGYTF
>-|-|TRBJ2-3|TRBV28
TGTGCCAGCAGATCAATGGATACGCAGTATTTT
CASRSMDTQYF
>-|-|TRBJ1-1|TRBV2
TGTGCCAGCAGTGGCCCAGATAGGAGCACTGAAGCTTTCTTT
CASSGPDRSTEAFF
>-|-|TRBJ1-5|TRBV27
TGTGCCAGCAGTTTGTTTGGGGCTTTGGGATATCAGCCCCAGCATTTT
CASSLFGALGYQPQHF
>-|-|TRBJ2-1|TRBV7-9
TGTGCCAGCACCCAACTCCCGGGAGTAGATGAGCAGTTCTTC
CASTQLPGVDEQFF
>-|-|TRBJ2-7|TRBV6-2/TRBV6-3
TGTGCCAGCAGTCCACCTTTGGCAGGGGCCCCCTACGAGCAGTACTTC
CASSPPLAGAPYEQYF
>-|-|TRBJ2-1|TRBV7-9
TGTGCCAGCCGTCCCCCGGGGGATGAGCAGTTCTTC
CASRPPGDEQFF
>TRBD1|-|TRBJ1-3|TRBV5-1
TGCGCCAGCAGCTTGGGGGACAGTGCTGGAAACACCATATATTTT
CASSLGDSAGNTIYF
>TRBD1|-|TRBJ2-6|TRBV2
TGTGCCAGCAGTGTCCCCCCGGGACAGGGAGCCTCTGGGGCCAACGTCCTGACTTTC
CASSVPPGQGASGANVLTF
>-|-|TRBJ1-5|TRBV12-3/TRBV12-4
TGTGCCAGCATGGGCGGGGGGGAACAGCCCCAGCATTTT
CASMGGGEQPQHF
>TRBD1|once|TRBJ1-1|TRBV7-2
TGTGCCAGCAGCTTAGCGCCGGGACAGGGTACGAACACTGAAGCTTTCTTT
CASSLAPGQGTNTEAFF
>-|-|TRBJ1-5|TRBV27
TGTGCCAGCAGTTTATCATCAGGGGCGAATCAGCCCCAGCATTTT
CASSLSSGANQPQHF
>TRBD2|-|TRBJ2-7|TRBV6-1
TGTGCCAGCAGTGAATTCAGCGGGAGTGACGAGCAGTACTTC
CASSEFSGSDEQYF
>TRBD1|-|TRBJ1-4|TRBV6-2/TRBV6-3
TGTGCCAGCAGCGGGACAGATGAAAAACTGTTTTTT
CASSGTDEKLFF
>-|-|TRBJ1-1|TRBV18
TGTGCCAGCTCACCACCCGTGGGCAGAAACACTGAAGCTTTCTTT
CASSPPVGRNTEAFF
>TRBD2|-|TRBJ2-2|TRBV5-1
TGCGCCAGCAGTCGGCAGGGAACTAGCGGACGAATGAACACCGGGGAGCTGTTTTTT
CASSRQGTSGRMNTGELFF
>-|once|TRBJ2-1|TRBV19
TGTGCCAGTAAGGCAGGAAGCTCCTACAATGAGCAGTTCTTC
CASKAGSSYNEQFF
>-|once|TRBJ2-3|TRBV4-3
TGCGCCAGCAGCCAAGTGGGGCTCCCTGGCTCAGATACGCAGTATTTT
CASSQVGLPGSDTQYF
>TRBD1|medium-sized|TRBJ1-2|TRBV3-1/TRBV3-2
TGTGCCAGCAGCCGCGTGACAGGGTCGGGCGGCTACACCTTC
CASSRVTGSGGYTF
>TRBD1|few|TRBJ1-1|TRBV28
TGTGCCCCCACTCAGGGGGTGGAAATGAACACTGAAGCTTTCTTT
CAPTQGVEMNTEAFF
>TRBD1|-|TRBJ2-7|TRBV9
TGTGCCAGCAGCGTTAACCGGGACAGCACCTACGAGCAGTACTTC
CASSVNRDSTYEQYF
>-|few|TRBJ1-5|TRBV3-1/TRBV3-2
TGTGCCAGCAGCCAGGGAGGGGTCACCAATCAGCCCCAGCATTTT
CASSQGGVTNQPQHF
>-|-|TRBJ1-1|TRBV6-5
TGTGCCAGCTACCTCGACACAGTGAACACTGAAGCTTTCTTT
CASYLDTVNTEAFF
>TRBD2|-|TRBJ2-3|TRBV30
TGTGCCTGGAGTGTAGGACTAGCGGGAGGGTACGATACGCAGTATTTT
CAWSVGLAGGYDTQYF
>TRBD1|-|TRBJ1-5|TRBV28
TGTGCCAGCAGTTCTCCATGGGGACAGGGGGCTTGGAGCAATCAGCCCCAGCATTTT
CASSSPWGQGAWSNQPQHF
>TRBD2|few|TRBJ2-3|TRBV5-1
TGCGCCAGCAGCTCGGGGGGACTAGCGGGGTTGATTAGCACAGATACGCAGTATTTT
CASSSGGLAGLISTDTQYF
>TRBD1|-|TRBJ1-6|TRBV5-1
TGCGCCAGCAGCTTGGGGAATGCAGGGGGCAATTCACCCCTCCACTTT
CASSLGNAGGNSPLHF
>-|-|TRBJ1-1|TRBV3-1/TRBV3-2
TGTGCCAGCAGCCAATCCCGACAAGCTGAAGCTTTCTTT
CASSQSRQAEAFF
>-|-|TRBJ2-5|TRBV5-1
TGCGCCAGCAGCTTGGGGGCGTCTAGCGTCGGCGAGACCCAGTACTTC
CASSLGASSVGETQYF
>TRBD2|-|TRBJ2-1|TRBV30
TGTGCCTGGAGTGTACTTAGCGGGAGGGCCTCCAATGAGCAGTTCTTC
CAWSVLSGRASNEQFF
>-|once|TRBJ2-3|TRBV5-1
TGCGCCAGCAGCTTGGGACACCTTAGCACAGATACGCAGTATTTT
CASSLGHLSTDTQYF
>-|-|TRBJ2-2|TRBV10-3
TGTGCCATCAGGCGACGGGGTTCCTCCGGGGAGCTGTTTTTT
CAIRRRGSSGELFF
>TRBD1|-|TRBJ2-7|TRBV10-3
TGTGCCATCAAGGGGGCCGGTCACTCCTACGAGCAGTACTTC
CAIKGAGHSYEQYF
>TRBD1|-|TRBJ1-5|TRBV28
TGTGCCAGCGCCGGGACAGGGCCATCACAGCCCCAGCATTTT
CASAGTGPSQPQHF
>-|-|TRBJ1-1|TRBV27
TGTGCCAGCAGTTTAGCTAGGCGGAACACTGAAGCTTTCTTT
CASSLARRNTEAFF
>TRBD1|-|TRBJ1-6|TRBV5-6
TGTGCCAGCAGCTTGGGACAGGGTTGGAATAATTCACCCCTCCACTTT
CASSLGQGWNNSPLHF
>TRBD1|few|TRBJ1-4|TRBV6-5
TGTGCCAGCAGTACGGACAGGGCTGAAAAACTGTTTTTT
CASSTDRAEKLFF